This T cell receptor (beta chain) was retrieved from a study of technical replicates of blood from a handful of donors. The ends lost 10 bases at V and 5 bases at J; junction bases unmatched: 10. The V gene's germline CDR1 is MNHEY and CDR2 SVGAGI. The length of the CDR3 is 13 residues. TCRdb's table, derived via immunoSEQ multiplex PCR, lists solely in-frame clones and lacks some. Of under 70,000 clones in the sample, about 86% were seen once. This chain uses TRBV6-5 with TRBJ2-7, with 8 bases fitting TRBD1. This TCR came from a human donor in good health. Some clones in this sample may be carry-over from other donors' samples. The sequenced sample consisted of PBMCs. In DNA, the CDR3 is TGTGCCACCATCGGACAGGGCACGAACGAGCAGTACTTC. It specifies CATIGQGTNEQYF.